This T cell receptor (beta chain) was documented in a study of CD8+ T cells in alopecia areata. The sequencing template was cDNA reverse transcribed from extracted RNA. Profiled with immunoSEQ multiplex PCR; TCRdb holds only in-frame clones, not every one. Of approximately 180,000 clones listed, 63% are singletons. This clone was seen just once. V was trimmed by 3 bases and J by 6 bases, leaving 15 bases between them. The CDR3 runs to 16 residues. CDR1 is KGHSH, CDR2 LQKENI, per germline. The chain couples TRBV18 to TRBJ1-6; the D is unclear. Sequences were derived from CD4+ T cells sorted from blood, sampled at week 0. The TCR originated in a human donor with alopecia areata. CDR3 protein: CASSPVGGQVNSPLHF. The CDR3 region has the DNA TGTGCCAGCTCACCGGTCGGAGGGCAGGTTAATTCACCCCTCCACTTT.